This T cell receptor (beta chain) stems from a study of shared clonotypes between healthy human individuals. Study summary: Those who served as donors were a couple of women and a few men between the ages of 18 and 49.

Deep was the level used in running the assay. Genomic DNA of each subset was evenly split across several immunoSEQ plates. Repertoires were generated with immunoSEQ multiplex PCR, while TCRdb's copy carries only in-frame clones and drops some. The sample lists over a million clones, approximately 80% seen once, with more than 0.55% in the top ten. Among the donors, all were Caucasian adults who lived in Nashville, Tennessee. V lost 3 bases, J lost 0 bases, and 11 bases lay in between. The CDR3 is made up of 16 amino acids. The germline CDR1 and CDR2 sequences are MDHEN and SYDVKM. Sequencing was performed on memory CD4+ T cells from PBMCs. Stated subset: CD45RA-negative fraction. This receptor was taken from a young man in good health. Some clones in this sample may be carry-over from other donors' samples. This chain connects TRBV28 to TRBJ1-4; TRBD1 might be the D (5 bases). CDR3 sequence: CASSFREGATNEKLFF. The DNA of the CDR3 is TGTGCCAGCAGTTTCAGGGAAGGGGCAACTAATGAAAAACTGTTTTTT. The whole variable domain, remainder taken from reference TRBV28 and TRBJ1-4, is DVKVTQSSRYLVKRTGEKVFLECVQDMDHENMFWYRQDPGLGLRLIYFSYDVKMKEKGDIPEGYSVSREKKERFSLILESASTNQTSMYLCASSFREGATNEKLFFGSGTQLSVL.